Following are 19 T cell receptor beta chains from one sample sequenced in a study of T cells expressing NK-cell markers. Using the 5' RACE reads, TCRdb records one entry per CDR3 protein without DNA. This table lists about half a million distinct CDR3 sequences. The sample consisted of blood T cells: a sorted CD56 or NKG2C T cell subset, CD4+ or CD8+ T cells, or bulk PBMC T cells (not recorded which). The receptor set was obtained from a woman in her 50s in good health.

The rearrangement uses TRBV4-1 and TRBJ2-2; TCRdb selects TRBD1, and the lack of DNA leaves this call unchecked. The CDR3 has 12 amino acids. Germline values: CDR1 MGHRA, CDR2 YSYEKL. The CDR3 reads CASSSRPGELFF.

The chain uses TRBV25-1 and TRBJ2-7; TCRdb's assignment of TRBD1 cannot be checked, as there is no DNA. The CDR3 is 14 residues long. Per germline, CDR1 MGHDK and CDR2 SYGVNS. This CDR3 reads CASSGAWGRYEQYF.

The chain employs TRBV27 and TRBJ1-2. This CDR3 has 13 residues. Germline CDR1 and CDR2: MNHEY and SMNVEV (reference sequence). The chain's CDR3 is CASSFWFNYGYTF.

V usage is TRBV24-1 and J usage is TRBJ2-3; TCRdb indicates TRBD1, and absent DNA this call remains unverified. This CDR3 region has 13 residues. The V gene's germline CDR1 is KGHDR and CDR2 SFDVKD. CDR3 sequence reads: CATRQGSTDTQYF.

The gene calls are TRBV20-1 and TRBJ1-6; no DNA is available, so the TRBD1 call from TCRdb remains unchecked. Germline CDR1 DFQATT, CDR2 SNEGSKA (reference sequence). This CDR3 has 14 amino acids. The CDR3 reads CSARTGTVESPLHF.

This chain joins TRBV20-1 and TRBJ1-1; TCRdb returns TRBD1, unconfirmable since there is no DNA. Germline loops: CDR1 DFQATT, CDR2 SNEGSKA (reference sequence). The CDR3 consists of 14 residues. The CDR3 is CSARGGLQGTEAFF.

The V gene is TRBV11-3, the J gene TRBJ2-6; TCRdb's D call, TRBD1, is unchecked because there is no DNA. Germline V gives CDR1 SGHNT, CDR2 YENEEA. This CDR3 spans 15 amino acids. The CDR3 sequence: CASSWGRSGANVLTF.

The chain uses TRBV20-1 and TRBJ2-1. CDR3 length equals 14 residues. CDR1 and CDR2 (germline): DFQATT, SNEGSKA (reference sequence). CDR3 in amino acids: CSAIRLSSYNEQFF.

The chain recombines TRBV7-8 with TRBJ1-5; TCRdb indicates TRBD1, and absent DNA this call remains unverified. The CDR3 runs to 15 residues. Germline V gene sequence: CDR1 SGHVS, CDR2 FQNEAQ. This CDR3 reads CASSLNFRVGQPQHF.

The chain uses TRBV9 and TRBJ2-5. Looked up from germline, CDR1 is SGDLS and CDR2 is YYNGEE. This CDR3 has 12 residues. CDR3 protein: CASSVARGTQYF.

The CDR3 loop is CASRLDSSYYEQYF. This sequence joins TRBV5-5 and TRBJ2-7; TCRdb picks TRBD1, but there is no DNA to check that call. The germline V gene has CDR1 SGHKS and CDR2 YYEKEE (reference sequence). The CDR3 covers 14 residues.

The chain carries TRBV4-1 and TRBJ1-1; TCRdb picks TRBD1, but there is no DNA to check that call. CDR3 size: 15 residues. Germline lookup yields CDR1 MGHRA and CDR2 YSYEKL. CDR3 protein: CASSQEWGKNTEAFF.

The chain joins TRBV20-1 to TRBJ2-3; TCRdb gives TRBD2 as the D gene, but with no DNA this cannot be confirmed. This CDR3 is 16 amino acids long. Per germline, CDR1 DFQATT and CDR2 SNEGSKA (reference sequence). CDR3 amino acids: CSARDRTGGQIDTQYF.

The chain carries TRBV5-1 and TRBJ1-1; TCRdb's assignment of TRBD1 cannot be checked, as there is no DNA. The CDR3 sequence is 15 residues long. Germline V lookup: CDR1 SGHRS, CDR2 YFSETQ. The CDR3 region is CASSGGDRMNTEAFF.

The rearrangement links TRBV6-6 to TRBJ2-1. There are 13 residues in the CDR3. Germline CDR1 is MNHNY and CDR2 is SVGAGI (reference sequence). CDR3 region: CASRRGLDNEQFF.

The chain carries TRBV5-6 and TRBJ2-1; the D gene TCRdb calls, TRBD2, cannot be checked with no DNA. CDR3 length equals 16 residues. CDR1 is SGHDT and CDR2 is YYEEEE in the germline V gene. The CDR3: CASSLVAGGPQNEQFF.

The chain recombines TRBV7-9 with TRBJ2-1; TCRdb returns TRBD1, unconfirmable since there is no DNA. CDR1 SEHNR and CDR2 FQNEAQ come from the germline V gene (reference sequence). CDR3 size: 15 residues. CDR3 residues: CASSAGGGLGDEQFF.

CDR3 in amino acids: CASSQVLGWQNIQYF. This chain uses TRBV3-1 with TRBJ2-4. Germline CDR1 reads LGHDT; CDR2 reads YNNKEL (reference sequence). The CDR3 runs 15 residues.

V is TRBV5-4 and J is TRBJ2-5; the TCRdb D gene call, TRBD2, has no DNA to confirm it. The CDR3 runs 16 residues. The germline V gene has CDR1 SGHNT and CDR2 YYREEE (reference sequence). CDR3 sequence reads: CASSLGGDLLGETQYF.